This entry features one TCR beta chain sequence. The sample is drawn from a study of control samples from healthy donors and cancer patients. Profiled with immunoSEQ multiplex PCR; TCRdb holds only in-frame clones, not every one. The sample has about 89,000 clones, about 85% seen once. This CDR3 comprises 15 residues. Germline V gene lookup returns CDR1 SGHNT and CDR2 YYREEE (reference sequence). Trimming removed 5 bases at V and 2 bases at J, with 11 bases between. This receptor was identified in a woman aged 40 to 55 in good health. The rearrangement joins TRBV5-4 to TRBJ2-6; the D is unclear. Sequences were obtained from blood. The CDR3 DNA follows: TGTGCCAGCAGGGACGGCCTGGCTGGGGCCAACGTCCTGACTTTC. This translates into CASRDGLAGANVLTF.